This T cell receptor (beta chain) comes out of a study of spatial heterogeneity in lung cancer. Overall study findings and caveats: Tumor mutation count correlated with how many alpha and beta TCRs expanded intratumorally.

This clonotype was seen ten or more times. Its antigen is as yet unknown. Specified time point: sample taken at primary tumor resection. The donor population consisted of under 75 patients with untreated, early-stage non-small cell lung cancer. From the 5' RACE reads, TCRdb called clonotypes with MiXCR, one entry per CDR3 protein. The data hold about 100,000 distinct CDR3 sequences, with 4.4% observed a single time. The sequence was collected from a male donor with early-stage non-small cell lung cancer. Sequences were derived from lung tumor tissue, sampled at surgery.

CDR3 amino acids: CASSSLGARGRSYEQYF. CDR3 in DNA: TGTGCCAGCAGCTCCCTGGGGGCCAGGGGGCGTTCCTACGAGCAGTACTTC. The genes are TRBV11-2 and TRBJ2-7; the match to TRBD1 covers 8 bases. Germline CDR1 is SGHAT and CDR2 is FQNNGV. The CDR3 is made up of 17 amino acids. V shed 4 bases and J 1 base; nucleotides not matched to a gene: 12.